The rows below give T cell receptor beta chains drawn from one sample of a study of T cell changes during pregnancy in multiple sclerosis. Produced via immunoSEQ multiplex PCR; TCRdb's table is partial and in-frame only. Here the sample spans 60,000 or so clones, 75% to 95% being singletons. The material was peripheral blood, obtained before pregnancy. These receptors were taken from a female donor with multiple sclerosis, enrolled in a pregnancy study. Both conserved end residues are part of each CDR3. The order of the fields is V gene, clone size, D gene, J gene, CDR3 protein, CDR3 DNA. A D gene is named only where the DNA matches it firmly. Only part of the rows carry a size: once, few, many, or a class if the clone is expanded.

v_gene: TRBV19
abundance: .
d_gene: TRBD1
j_gene: TRBJ1-4
CDR3aa: CASSIGPGQGHEKLFF
CDR3nt: TGTGCCAGTAGTATAGGCCCGGGACAGGGCCATGAAAAACTGTTTTTT

v_gene: TRBV13
abundance: few
d_gene: TRBD2
j_gene: TRBJ2-2
CDR3aa: CASSLVAGENTGELFF
CDR3nt: TGTGCCAGCAGCTTAGTGGCGGGGGAGAACACCGGGGAGCTGTTTTTT

v_gene: TRBV9
abundance: .
d_gene: TRBD1
j_gene: TRBJ2-5
CDR3aa: CASSVGQGRETQYF
CDR3nt: TGTGCCAGCAGCGTCGGACAGGGGAGGGAGACCCAGTACTTC

v_gene: TRBV28
abundance: .
d_gene: TRBD1
j_gene: TRBJ1-2
CDR3aa: CASREQGAVGYTF
CDR3nt: TGTGCCAGCAGAGAACAGGGGGCGGTTGGCTACACCTTC

v_gene: TRBV4-3
abundance: .
d_gene: .
j_gene: TRBJ2-5
CDR3aa: CASSQDPGPRETQYF
CDR3nt: TGCGCCAGCAGCCAAGATCCCGGTCCTCGAGAGACCCAGTACTTC

v_gene: TRBV15
abundance: .
d_gene: TRBD1
j_gene: TRBJ2-2
CDR3aa: CATSPISTGGQGDTGELFF
CDR3nt: TGTGCCACCAGCCCTATTTCGACAGGGGGCCAGGGGGACACCGGGGAGCTGTTTTTT

v_gene: TRBV5-1
abundance: .
d_gene: TRBD2
j_gene: TRBJ2-3
CDR3aa: CASSFLPAGGTDTQYF
CDR3nt: TGCGCCAGCAGCTTCCTTCCAGCGGGGGGTACAGATACGCAGTATTTT

v_gene: TRBV21-1
abundance: .
d_gene: .
j_gene: TRBJ2-7
CDR3aa: CASSKVRPGLAGDKYYEQYF
CDR3nt: TGTGCCAGCAGCAAAGTTCGACCGGGACTAGCGGGGGATAAATACTACGAGCAGTACTTC

v_gene: TRBV9
abundance: once
d_gene: .
j_gene: TRBJ1-1
CDR3aa: CASSVEGRGGFTEAFF
CDR3nt: TGTGCCAGCAGCGTAGAGGGGAGGGGGGGGTTCACTGAAGCTTTCTTT

v_gene: TRBV6-5
abundance: .
d_gene: .
j_gene: TRBJ1-5
CDR3aa: CASSPDLYSNQPQHF
CDR3nt: TGTGCCAGCAGCCCTGACTTATATAGCAATCAGCCCCAGCATTTT

v_gene: TRBV2
abundance: .
d_gene: .
j_gene: TRBJ1-1
CDR3aa: CASKRTVSVNTEAFF
CDR3nt: TGTGCCAGCAAACGGACAGTTTCCGTCAACACTGAAGCTTTCTTT

v_gene: TRBV7-8
abundance: .
d_gene: TRBD1
j_gene: TRBJ2-7
CDR3aa: CASSLAGSGGASYEQYF
CDR3nt: TGTGCCAGCAGCTTAGCGGGTTCAGGGGGCGCGTCCTACGAGCAGTACTTC

v_gene: TRBV7-2
abundance: .
d_gene: TRBD1
j_gene: TRBJ1-1
CDR3aa: CASSLPGQGMMNTEAFF
CDR3nt: TGTGCCAGCAGCCTCCCGGGACAGGGTATGATGAACACTGAAGCTTTCTTT

v_gene: TRBV5-6
abundance: .
d_gene: .
j_gene: TRBJ1-6
CDR3aa: CASSLWTHNSPLHF
CDR3nt: TGTGCCAGCAGCTTATGGACTCATAATTCACCCCTCCACTTT

v_gene: TRBV19
abundance: .
d_gene: .
j_gene: TRBJ2-6
CDR3aa: CASRRGSSGANVLTF
CDR3nt: TGTGCCAGTAGACGGGGGTCCTCTGGGGCCAACGTCCTGACTTTC

v_gene: TRBV6-6
abundance: .
d_gene: .
j_gene: TRBJ1-5
CDR3aa: CASSYSMSISNQPQHF
CDR3nt: TGTGCCAGCAGTTACTCGATGAGTATTAGCAATCAGCCCCAGCATTTT

v_gene: TRBV5-5
abundance: .
d_gene: .
j_gene: TRBJ1-2
CDR3aa: CASSLAVYGYTF
CDR3nt: TGTGCCAGCAGCTTGGCGGTCTATGGCTACACCTTC

v_gene: TRBV5-6
abundance: .
d_gene: TRBD2
j_gene: TRBJ2-1
CDR3aa: CASSFPGTSVYNEQFF
CDR3nt: TGTGCCAGCAGCTTCCCCGGGACTAGCGTTTACAATGAGCAGTTCTTC

v_gene: TRBV7-6
abundance: .
d_gene: .
j_gene: TRBJ1-5
CDR3aa: CASSLAEPPGLTQHF
CDR3nt: TGTGCCAGCAGCTTAGCCGAACCGCCAGGCCTGACCCAGCATTTT

v_gene: TRBV6-1
abundance: .
d_gene: .
j_gene: TRBJ2-2
CDR3aa: CASRGGRANTGELFF
CDR3nt: TGTGCCAGCAGGGGGGGACGAGCGAACACCGGGGAGCTGTTTTTT

v_gene: TRBV21-1
abundance: .
d_gene: .
j_gene: TRBJ2-2
CDR3aa: CASSKPAGGPTGELFF
CDR3nt: TGTGCCAGCAGCAAACCAGCGGGGGGGCCGACCGGGGAGCTGTTTTTT

v_gene: TRBV9
abundance: .
d_gene: TRBD2
j_gene: TRBJ2-5
CDR3aa: CASSATTSGEGTQYF
CDR3nt: TGTGCCAGCAGCGCGACGACTAGCGGGGAGGGGACCCAGTACTTC

v_gene: TRBV5-4
abundance: .
d_gene: TRBD2
j_gene: TRBJ2-5
CDR3aa: CASSLASGGIQETQYF
CDR3nt: TGTGCCAGCAGCTTGGCTAGCGGGGGAATCCAAGAGACCCAGTACTTC

v_gene: TRBV27
abundance: .
d_gene: .
j_gene: TRBJ2-7
CDR3aa: CASSPIPTGEQYF
CDR3nt: TGTGCCAGCAGCCCTATCCCGACTGGGGAGCAGTACTTC

v_gene: TRBV7-3
abundance: .
d_gene: .
j_gene: TRBJ2-6
CDR3aa: CASSLMGPPHSGANVLTF
CDR3nt: TGTGCCAGCAGCTTAATGGGGCCTCCCCACTCTGGGGCCAACGTCCTGACTTTC

v_gene: TRBV11-2
abundance: .
d_gene: .
j_gene: TRBJ1-6
CDR3aa: CASRGDTLNSPLHF
CDR3nt: TGTGCCAGCAGAGGGGATACCTTAAATTCACCCCTCCACTTT

v_gene: TRBV7-2
abundance: .
d_gene: TRBD1
j_gene: TRBJ2-5
CDR3aa: CASSLGVAQGAGRETQYF
CDR3nt: TGTGCCAGCAGCTTAGGAGTCGCCCAGGGGGCCGGTAGGGAGACCCAGTACTTC

v_gene: TRBV5-1
abundance: .
d_gene: .
j_gene: TRBJ2-6
CDR3aa: CASSFTGSSGANVLTF
CDR3nt: TGCGCCAGCAGCTTTACAGGGTCATCTGGGGCCAACGTCCTGACTTTC

v_gene: TRBV4-3
abundance: .
d_gene: .
j_gene: TRBJ1-1
CDR3aa: CASSPGQNTEAFF
CDR3nt: TGCGCCAGCAGCCCGGGACAGAACACTGAAGCTTTCTTT

v_gene: TRBV28
abundance: .
d_gene: .
j_gene: TRBJ2-5
CDR3aa: CASSLSLAQETQYF
CDR3nt: TGTGCCAGCAGTTTATCTTTGGCACAAGAGACCCAGTACTTC

v_gene: TRBV7-9
abundance: .
d_gene: .
j_gene: TRBJ1-4
CDR3aa: CASSLLGFGEAKLFF
CDR3nt: TGTGCCAGCAGCCTACTTGGGTTCGGGGAAGCAAAACTGTTTTTT

v_gene: TRBV18
abundance: .
d_gene: TRBD1
j_gene: TRBJ1-1
CDR3aa: CASSPTLRDRGNTEAFF
CDR3nt: TGTGCCAGCTCACCGACGCTCCGGGACAGGGGGAACACTGAAGCTTTCTTT

v_gene: TRBV19
abundance: .
d_gene: TRBD1
j_gene: TRBJ1-5
CDR3aa: CASRDGTGGQPQHF
CDR3nt: TGTGCCAGTAGAGATGGGACAGGGGGCCAACCCCAGCATTTT

v_gene: TRBV29-1
abundance: .
d_gene: .
j_gene: TRBJ2-5
CDR3aa: CSVRGQPQETQYF
CDR3nt: TGCAGCGTCCGAGGACAGCCGCAAGAGACCCAGTACTTC

v_gene: TRBV4-2
abundance: .
d_gene: .
j_gene: TRBJ2-7
CDR3aa: CASSQGRGPYEQYF
CDR3nt: TGTGCCAGCAGCCAGGGCAGGGGCCCCTACGAGCAGTACTTC

v_gene: TRBV7-2
abundance: .
d_gene: .
j_gene: TRBJ1-3
CDR3aa: CASSLAKSSGNTIYF
CDR3nt: TGTGCCAGCAGCTTAGCGAAGAGCTCTGGAAACACCATATATTTT

v_gene: TRBV7-3
abundance: .
d_gene: TRBD2
j_gene: TRBJ2-1
CDR3aa: CASSPGLAYNEQFF
CDR3nt: TGTGCCAGCAGCCCGGGACTAGCGTACAATGAGCAGTTCTTC

v_gene: TRBV28
abundance: .
d_gene: .
j_gene: TRBJ1-4
CDR3aa: CASSRTSPNEKLFF
CDR3nt: TGTGCCAGCAGTCGGACTAGCCCTAATGAAAAACTGTTTTTT

v_gene: TRBV7-2
abundance: .
d_gene: .
j_gene: TRBJ1-1
CDR3aa: CASSLAGGLNTEAFF
CDR3nt: TGTGCCAGCAGCTTAGCGGGGGGACTGAACACTGAAGCTTTCTTT

v_gene: TRBV7-9
abundance: .
d_gene: .
j_gene: TRBJ2-7
CDR3aa: CASSLVERGLSYEQYF
CDR3nt: TGTGCCAGCAGCTTAGTAGAGAGAGGGCTTAGTTACGAGCAGTACTTC

v_gene: TRBV7-2
abundance: .
d_gene: TRBD2
j_gene: TRBJ2-2
CDR3aa: CASSTIAGRNTGELFF
CDR3nt: TGTGCCAGCAGCACCATAGCGGGGAGGAACACCGGGGAGCTGTTTTTT

v_gene: TRBV14
abundance: few
d_gene: .
j_gene: TRBJ1-2
CDR3aa: CASSQARTLRGYTF
CDR3nt: TGTGCCAGCAGCCAAGCTCGGACACTTCGAGGCTACACCTTC

v_gene: TRBV6-5
abundance: .
d_gene: .
j_gene: TRBJ1-5
CDR3aa: CASSYVGGPGQPQHF
CDR3nt: TGTGCCAGCAGTTACGTCGGGGGTCCGGGTCAGCCCCAGCATTTT

v_gene: TRBV23-1
abundance: .
d_gene: .
j_gene: TRBJ2-7
CDR3aa: CASSQWNHPWRGLDQSFSEQYF
CDR3nt: TGCGCCAGCAGTCAGTGGAACCACCCCTGGCGGGGGCTCGACCAATCTTTCTCCGAGCAGTACTTC

v_gene: TRBV9
abundance: .
d_gene: .
j_gene: TRBJ1-2
CDR3aa: CASSAGTAEGYGYTF
CDR3nt: TGTGCCAGCAGCGCCGGGACTGCCGAGGGCTATGGCTACACCTTC